This T cell receptor (beta chain) was identified in a study of T cell responses to AZD1222 COVID-19 vaccine. For the study at large: The study pooled second doses at about 4 or about 12 weeks. Study outcomes and limitations: When two AZD1222 doses had been given, Spike-specific TCR breadth and depth rose. Repertoires in all cases were sampled only once the peak T cell response had passed. Per reports, nearly half of all spike-specific TCRs target regions that are unmutated in variants.

Note on this clone: As yet, its antigen is unknown.

Generated by immunoSEQ multiplex PCR, the TCRdb table keeps only in-frame clones and is missing some. Among about 92,000 clones listed, under 95% were seen once. CDR1 and CDR2 (germline): SGHNT, YYREEE (reference sequence). V shed 6 bases, J shed 8 bases, and the junction held 13 bases outside the gene matches. The CDR3 covers 15 residues. Sequenced here: peripheral blood, sampled on day 0 of AZD1222 vaccination. The chain is built from TRBV5-4 and TRBJ1-4, with 7 bases identical to TRBD1. The sequence was collected from an adult in good health. The CDR3 spells CASTSGRGLGEKLFF. The CDR3 DNA sequence: TGTGCCAGCACCTCTGGTAGGGGGCTAGGAGAAAAACTGTTTTTT.